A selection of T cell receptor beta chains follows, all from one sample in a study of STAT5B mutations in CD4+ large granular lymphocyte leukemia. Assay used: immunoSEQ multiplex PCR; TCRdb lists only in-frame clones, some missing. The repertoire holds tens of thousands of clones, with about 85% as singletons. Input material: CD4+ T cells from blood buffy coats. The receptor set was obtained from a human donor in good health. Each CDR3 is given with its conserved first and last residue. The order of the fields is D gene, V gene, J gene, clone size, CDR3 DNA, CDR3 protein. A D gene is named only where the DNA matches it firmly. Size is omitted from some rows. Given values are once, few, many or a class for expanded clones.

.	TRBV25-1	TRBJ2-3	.	TGTGCCAGCAGTGAACTATCCGCCAGCACAGATACGCAGTATTTT	CASSELSASTDTQYF
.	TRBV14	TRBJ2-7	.	TGTGCCAGCAGCCAAGGGGGGGAGCAGTACTTC	CASSQGGEQYF
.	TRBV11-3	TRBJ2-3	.	TGTGCCAGCAGCTTAAGGAGGGCAGATACGCAGTATTTT	CASSLRRADTQYF
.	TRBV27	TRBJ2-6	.	TGTGCCAGCAGTAACCCACTGGCCAACGTCCTGACTTTC	CASSNPLANVLTF
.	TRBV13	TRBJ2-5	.	TGTGCCAGCAGCTTAGATGAAGGGACCCAGTACTTC	CASSLDEGTQYF
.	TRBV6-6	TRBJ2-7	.	TGTGCCAGCAGTTACTCGACAGACTACGAGCAGTACTTC	CASSYSTDYEQYF
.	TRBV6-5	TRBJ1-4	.	TGTGCCAGCAGCTCCAGAACAACTAATGAAAAACTGTTTTTT	CASSSRTTNEKLFF
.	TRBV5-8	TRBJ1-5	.	TGTGCCAGCAGCTTGGACGGGAAGGACCAGCCCCAGCATTTT	CASSLDGKDQPQHF
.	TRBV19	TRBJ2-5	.	TGTGCCAGTAGCTCCTCGGGCTCCGAGACCCAGTACTTC	CASSSSGSETQYF
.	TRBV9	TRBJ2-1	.	TGTGCCAGCAGCGTAGTCGGAGGGTACTACAATGAGCAGTTCTTC	CASSVVGGYYNEQFF
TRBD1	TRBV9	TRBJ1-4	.	TGTGCCAGCAGCGTGGGGGACAGGGTTGAAAAACTGTTTTTT	CASSVGDRVEKLFF
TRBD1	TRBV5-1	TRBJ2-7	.	TGCGCCAGCTCACCCGCAGGGGGCTCCTACGAGCAGTACTTC	CASSPAGGSYEQYF
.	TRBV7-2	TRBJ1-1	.	TGTGCCAGCAGCTTGGGGGGGCCGGGTGAAGCTTTCTTT	CASSLGGPGEAFF
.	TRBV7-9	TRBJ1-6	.	TGTGCCAGCGGAAATAGCGGGGATTCACCCCTCCACTTT	CASGNSGDSPLHF
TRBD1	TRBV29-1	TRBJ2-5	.	TGCAGCGTTGAAGATTGGGGACAGAGAGAGACCCAGTACTTC	CSVEDWGQRETQYF
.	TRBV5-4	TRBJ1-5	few	TGTGCCAGCAGCCCCGGGCCGGGAGGTGTTAGCAATCAGCCCCAGCATTTT	CASSPGPGGVSNQPQHF
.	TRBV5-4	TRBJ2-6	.	TGTGCCAGCAGCAAGACATTGTCTGGGGCCAACGTCCTGACTTTC	CASSKTLSGANVLTF
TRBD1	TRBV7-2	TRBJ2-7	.	TGTGCCAGCAGCCCGCATCAGGGGACAGCTTCCTACGAGCAGTACTTC	CASSPHQGTASYEQYF
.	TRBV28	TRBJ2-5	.	TGTGCCAGCCGAAGTAGACTAGACCAAGAGACCCAGTACTTC	CASRSRLDQETQYF
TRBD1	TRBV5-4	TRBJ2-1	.	TGTGCCAGCAGCCCCCAGGGGGCGGATAATGAGCAGTTCTTC	CASSPQGADNEQFF
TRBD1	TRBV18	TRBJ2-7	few	TGTGCCAGCTCAGCGATTACAGGGGGCAGAGAGCAGTACTTC	CASSAITGGREQYF
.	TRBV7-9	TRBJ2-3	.	TGTGCCAGCAGCCGGGCGGGGACAGATACGCAGTATTTT	CASSRAGTDTQYF
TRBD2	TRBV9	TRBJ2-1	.	TGTGCCAGCAGCGTCCCGGGACTAGCGGGGTACAATGAGCAGTTCTTC	CASSVPGLAGYNEQFF
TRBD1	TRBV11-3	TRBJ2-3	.	TGTGCCAGCAGCATACAGGGGGCAGATACGCAGTATTTT	CASSIQGADTQYF
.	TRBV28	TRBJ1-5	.	TGTGCCAGCAGCCCTACGGGACACCCTCAGCCCCAGCATTTT	CASSPTGHPQPQHF
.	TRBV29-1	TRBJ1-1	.	TGCAGCGTACAGGGCCCTGAAGCTTTCTTT	CSVQGPEAFF
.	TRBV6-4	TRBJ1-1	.	TGTGCCAGCAGTGACAGGGCGAACACTGAAGCTTTCTTT	CASSDRANTEAFF
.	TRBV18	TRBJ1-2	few	TGTGCCAGCTCACCGTCAGGGGACTATGGCTACACCTTC	CASSPSGDYGYTF
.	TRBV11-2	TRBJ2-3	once	TGTGCCAGCAGCGGGGGAGATACGCAGTATTTT	CASSGGDTQYF
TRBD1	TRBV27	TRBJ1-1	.	TGTGCCAGCAGTTCAGGGACAGGAGCCGACACTGAAGCTTTCTTT	CASSSGTGADTEAFF
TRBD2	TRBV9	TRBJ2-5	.	TGTGCCAGCAGCTGGGCGGGAGGGAGGGAGACCCAGTACTTC	CASSWAGGRETQYF
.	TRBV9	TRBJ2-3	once	TGTGCCAGCAGCGTAGGACCTTTGACTAGCACAGATACGCAGTATTTT	CASSVGPLTSTDTQYF
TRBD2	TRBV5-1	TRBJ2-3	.	TGCGCCAGCAGCACGGGACTAGCGGGAGATACGCAGTATTTT	CASSTGLAGDTQYF
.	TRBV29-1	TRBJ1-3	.	TGCAGCGTTGCCACAAGGAATGGTGGAAACACCATATATTTT	CSVATRNGGNTIYF
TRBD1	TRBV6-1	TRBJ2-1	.	TGTGCCAGCAGTGAGAGCGACAGGGGTTACAATGAGCAGTTCTTC	CASSESDRGYNEQFF
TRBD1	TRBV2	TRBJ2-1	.	TGTGCCAGCAGTCGACAGGGGGCCTACAATGAGCAGTTCTTC	CASSRQGAYNEQFF
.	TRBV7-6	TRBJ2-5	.	TGTGCCAGCAGCCGCGACGGGACCCAGTACTTC	CASSRDGTQYF
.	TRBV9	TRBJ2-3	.	TGTGCCAGCAGCGTAGGATCTTCCCCCCGCACAGATACGCAGTATTTT	CASSVGSSPRTDTQYF
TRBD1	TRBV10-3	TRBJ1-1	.	TGTGCCATCAGTGTAGGGGACAGGGGGTTGGAAGCTTTCTTT	CAISVGDRGLEAFF
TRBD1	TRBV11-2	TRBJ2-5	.	TGTGCCAGCAGCTTAGGGCCGGGACAGGGACAAGAGACCCAGTACTTC	CASSLGPGQGQETQYF
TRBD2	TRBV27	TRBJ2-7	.	TGTGCCAGCAGCCTCGCAGCAGCGGGAGGGCCCTACGAGCAGTACTTC	CASSLAAAGGPYEQYF
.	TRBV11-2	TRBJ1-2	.	TGTGCCAGCAGCTTAGGGCAAACTAACTATGGCTACACCTTC	CASSLGQTNYGYTF
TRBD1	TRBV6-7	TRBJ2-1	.	TGTGCCAGCAGTTTCTCACAGGGGACCTTCAATGAGCAGTTCTTC	CASSFSQGTFNEQFF